This T cell receptor (beta chain) was captured by sequencing in a study of T cell responses to AZD1222 COVID-19 vaccine. Whole-study context: Second doses at about 4 or about 12 weeks were pooled.

A remark on this clone: What it binds is not known.

The table came from immunoSEQ multiplex PCR; TCRdb's copy has only in-frame clones and leaves some out. Of roughly 120,000 clones in the sample, just under 95% are singletons; the top ten hold 6.6%. Study observations and caveats: AZD1222 recipients seropositive at baseline numbered only 6 or 7. None of the repertoires were sampled until the peak T cell response had passed. Distributed over spike, vaccine-associated CD4 TCRs predominated at 160-218 and 743-854.

Germline CDR1 MGHRA, CDR2 YSYEKL. Trimming cost V 5 bases and J 10 bases; bases outside gene matches: 12. The CDR3 sequence is 16 residues long. The chain employs TRBV4-1 and TRBJ1-6, with 9 bases fitting TRBD1. The sequencing here drew on peripheral blood, taken on day 0 of AZD1222 vaccination. This receptor was obtained from an adult in good health. The CDR3 DNA sequence: TGCGCCAGCAGCTTCGCTACGGACAGGGGCTTATCACCCCTCCACTTT. Its translation is CASSFATDRGLSPLHF.